These T cell receptor beta chains were read from a single sample in a study of graft-versus-host responses after intestinal transplantation. Only in-frame clones appear in the TCRdb table, and some are missing; sequencing was by immunoSEQ multiplex PCR. The sample comprises some 85,000 clones, roughly 84% of which are singletons, and more than 7% rests with the top ten. Their antigens are not known. Sequences were derived from unstimulated CD8+ T cells sorted from spleen or lymph node cells, sampled before transplant. The receptor source for this set is a human donor who was the organ donor for an intestinal transplant. CDR3s include the opening cysteine and the closing phenylalanine or tryptophan. The D gene is left open where the match is weak. The listing skips clone size in some rows; elsewhere it reads once, few, many or a size class.

CASSFLCPYWDRASYGYTF	TGTGCCAGCAGCTTCCTTTGCCCCTATTGGGACAGGGCCTCCTATGGCTACACCTTC	once	TRBV7-2	TRBJ1-2	TRBD1
CASSLERASSYNEQFF	TGTGCCAGCAGCTTAGAGCGGGCGAGCTCCTACAATGAGCAGTTCTTC	NA	TRBV7-3	TRBJ2-1	NA
CASSLRGGPRTYSPLHF	TGTGCCAGCAGCTTGAGGGGCGGCCCAAGGACCTATTCACCCCTCCACTTT	NA	TRBV5-8	TRBJ1-6	NA
CASSLYGPEDTIYF	TGCGCCAGCAGCTTGTATGGGCCGGAGGACACCATATATTTT	NA	TRBV5-1	TRBJ1-3	NA
CAWNPPGGYTF	TGTGCCTGGAACCCGCCGGGCGGCTACACCTTC	NA	TRBV30	TRBJ1-2	NA
CASRDSEQYF	TGCGCCAGCAGGGACAGCGAGCAGTACTTC	NA	TRBV10-2	TRBJ2-7	NA
CASSHESRIYGYTF	TGCGCCAGCAGCCACGAATCAAGAATCTATGGCTACACCTTC	NA	TRBV4-1	TRBJ1-2	NA
CASSAGGRSETQYF	TGTGCCAGCAGCGCGGGGGGCCGTTCAGAGACCCAGTACTTC	NA	TRBV9	TRBJ2-5	NA
CASSLEVGTGNEQYF	TGCGCCAGCAGCTTGGAGGTAGGGACAGGGAACGAGCAGTACTTC	NA	TRBV5-1	TRBJ2-7	TRBD1
CASSRLAGLLDGYTF	TGTGCCAGCAGCCGCTTAGCAGGTCTATTGGATGGCTACACCTTC	NA	TRBV7-9	TRBJ1-2	NA